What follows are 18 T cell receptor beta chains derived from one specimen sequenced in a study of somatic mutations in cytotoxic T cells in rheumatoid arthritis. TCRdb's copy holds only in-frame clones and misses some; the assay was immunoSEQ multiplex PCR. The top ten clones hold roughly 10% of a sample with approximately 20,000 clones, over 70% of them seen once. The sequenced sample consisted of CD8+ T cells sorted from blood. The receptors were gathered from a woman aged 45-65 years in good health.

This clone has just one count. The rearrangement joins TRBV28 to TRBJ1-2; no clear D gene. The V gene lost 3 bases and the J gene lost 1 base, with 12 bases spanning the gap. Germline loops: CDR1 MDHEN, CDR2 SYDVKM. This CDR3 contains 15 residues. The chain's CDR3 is CASSFTEEDNYGYTF. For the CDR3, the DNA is TGTGCCAGCAGTTTTACTGAAGAGGATAACTATGGCTACACCTTC.

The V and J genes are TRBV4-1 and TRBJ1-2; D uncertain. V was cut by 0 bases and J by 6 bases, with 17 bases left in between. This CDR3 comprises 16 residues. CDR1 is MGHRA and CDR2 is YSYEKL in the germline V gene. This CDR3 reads CASSQETTTDADGYTF. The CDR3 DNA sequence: TGCGCCAGCAGCCAAGAAACGACAACGGACGCAGATGGCTACACCTTC.

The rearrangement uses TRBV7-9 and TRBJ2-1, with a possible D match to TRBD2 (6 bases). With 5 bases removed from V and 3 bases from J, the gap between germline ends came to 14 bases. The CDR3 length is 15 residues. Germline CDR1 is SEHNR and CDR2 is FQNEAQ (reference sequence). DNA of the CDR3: TGTGCCAGCAGCCCGGTAGCGGTAGTCTACAATGAGCAGTTCTTC. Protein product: CASSPVAVVYNEQFF. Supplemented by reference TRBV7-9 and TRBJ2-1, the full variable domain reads DTGVSQNPRHKITKRGQNVTFRCDPISEHNRLYWYRQTLGQGPEFLTYFQNEAQLEKSRLLSDRFSAERPKGSFSTLEIQRTEQGDSAMYLCASSPVAVVYNEQFFGPGTRLTVL.

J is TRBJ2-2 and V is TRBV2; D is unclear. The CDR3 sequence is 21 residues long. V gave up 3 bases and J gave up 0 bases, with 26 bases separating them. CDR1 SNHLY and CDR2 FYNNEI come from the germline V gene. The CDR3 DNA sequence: TGTGCCAGCAGTGATCTACGCGGCTGGGTACATAATAACGCGAACACCGGGGAGCTGTTTTTT. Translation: CASSDLRGWVHNNANTGELFF.

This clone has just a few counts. CDR3 in amino acids: CASSPRLSGDSPLHF. The CDR3 DNA reads TGTGCCAGCAGCCCACGACTGTCGGGCGATTCACCCCTCCACTTT. The V and J genes are TRBV4-2 and TRBJ1-6; D remains ambiguous. This CDR3 comprises 15 residues. V lost 4 bases, J lost 8 bases, and 15 bases lay in between. The germline V gene encodes CDR1 LGHNA and CDR2 YNFKEQ.

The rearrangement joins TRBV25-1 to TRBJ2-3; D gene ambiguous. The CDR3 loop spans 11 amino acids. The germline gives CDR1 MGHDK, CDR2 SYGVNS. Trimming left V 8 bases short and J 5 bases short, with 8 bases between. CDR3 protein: CASSLVDTQYF. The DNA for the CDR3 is TGTGCCAGCTCCTTGGTAGATACGCAGTATTTT.

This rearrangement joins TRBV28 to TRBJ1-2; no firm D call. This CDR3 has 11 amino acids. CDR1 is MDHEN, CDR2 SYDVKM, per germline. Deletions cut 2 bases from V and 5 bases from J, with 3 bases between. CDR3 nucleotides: TGTGCCAGCAGTTTAAAGTATGGCTACACCTTC. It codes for CASSLKYGYTF.

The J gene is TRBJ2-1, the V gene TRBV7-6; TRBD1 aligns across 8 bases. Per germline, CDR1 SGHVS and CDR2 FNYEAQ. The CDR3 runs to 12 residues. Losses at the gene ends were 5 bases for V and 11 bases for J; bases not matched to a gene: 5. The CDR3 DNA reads TGTGCCAGCAGCCCGAGGACAGGGCAGCAGTTCTTC. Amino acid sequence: CASSPRTGQQFF.

CDR3 bases: TGTGCCAGCAGTTACTCGGGACACTCCTACGAGCAGTACTTC. Amino acids: CASSYSGHSYEQYF. The chain employs TRBV6-5 and TRBJ2-7; a possible D gene is TRBD1 (6 bases). The CDR3 covers 14 residues. V was pared by 0 bases and J by 0 bases, with 6 bases between. The V gene's germline CDR1 is MNHEY and CDR2 SVGAGI.

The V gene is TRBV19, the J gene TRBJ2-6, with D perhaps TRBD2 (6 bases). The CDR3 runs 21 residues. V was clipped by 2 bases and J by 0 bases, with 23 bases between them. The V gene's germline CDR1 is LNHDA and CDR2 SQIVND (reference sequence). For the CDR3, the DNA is TGTGCCAGTAGTATATCTCCCACGATTGGGGGACTCATCTCTGGGGCCAACGTCCTGACTTTC. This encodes CASSISPTIGGLISGANVLTF.

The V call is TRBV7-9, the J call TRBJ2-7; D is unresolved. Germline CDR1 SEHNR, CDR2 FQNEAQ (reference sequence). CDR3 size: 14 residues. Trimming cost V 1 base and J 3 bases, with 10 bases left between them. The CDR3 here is CASSLDHSLYEQYF. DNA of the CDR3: TGTGCCAGCAGCTTAGATCACAGCCTCTACGAGCAGTACTTC.

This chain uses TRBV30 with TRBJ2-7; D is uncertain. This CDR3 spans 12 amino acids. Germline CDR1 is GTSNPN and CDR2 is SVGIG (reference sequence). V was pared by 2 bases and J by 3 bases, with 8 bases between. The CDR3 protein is CAWSTNNYEQYF. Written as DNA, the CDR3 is TGTGCCTGGAGTACCAATAACTACGAGCAGTACTTC.

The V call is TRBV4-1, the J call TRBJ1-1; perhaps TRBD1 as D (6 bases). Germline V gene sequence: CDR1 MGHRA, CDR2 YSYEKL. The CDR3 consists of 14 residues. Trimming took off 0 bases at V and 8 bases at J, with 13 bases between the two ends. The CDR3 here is CASSQDGGPGEAFF. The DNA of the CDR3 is TGCGCCAGCAGCCAAGACGGGGGGCCGGGGGAAGCTTTCTTT.

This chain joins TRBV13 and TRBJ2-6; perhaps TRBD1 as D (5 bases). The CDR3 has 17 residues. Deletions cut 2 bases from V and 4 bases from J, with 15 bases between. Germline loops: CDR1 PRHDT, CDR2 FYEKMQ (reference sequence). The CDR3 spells CASSLQGIASGANVLTF. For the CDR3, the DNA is TGTGCCAGCAGCTTACAGGGAATCGCCAGCGGGGCCAACGTCCTGACTTTC.

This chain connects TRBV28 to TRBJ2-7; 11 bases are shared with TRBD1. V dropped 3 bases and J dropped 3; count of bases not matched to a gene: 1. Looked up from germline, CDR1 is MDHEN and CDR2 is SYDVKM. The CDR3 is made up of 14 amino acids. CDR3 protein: CASSFGTGGYEQYF. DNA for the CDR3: TGTGCCAGCAGTTTTGGGACAGGGGGCTACGAGCAGTACTTC.

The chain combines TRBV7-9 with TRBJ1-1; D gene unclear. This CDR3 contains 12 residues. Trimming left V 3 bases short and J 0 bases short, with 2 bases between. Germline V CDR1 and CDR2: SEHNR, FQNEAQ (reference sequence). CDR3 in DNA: TGTGCCAGCAGCTTGGTGAACACTGAAGCTTTCTTT. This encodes CASSLVNTEAFF.

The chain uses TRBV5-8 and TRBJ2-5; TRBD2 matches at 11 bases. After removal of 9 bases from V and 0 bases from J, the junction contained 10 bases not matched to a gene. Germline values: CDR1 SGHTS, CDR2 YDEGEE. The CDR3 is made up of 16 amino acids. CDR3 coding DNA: TGTGCCACCCAGCACCCTAGCGGGGGGTACCAAGAGACCCAGTACTTC. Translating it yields CATQHPSGGYQETQYF.

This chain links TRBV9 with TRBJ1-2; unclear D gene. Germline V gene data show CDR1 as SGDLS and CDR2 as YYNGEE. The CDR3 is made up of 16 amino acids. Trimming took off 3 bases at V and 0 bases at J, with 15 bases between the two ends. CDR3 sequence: CASSERQFSANYGYTF. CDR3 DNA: TGTGCCAGCAGCGAGCGACAATTTTCGGCTAACTATGGCTACACCTTC.